A selection of T cell receptor beta chains follows, all from one sample in a study of shared T cell receptors in the human thymus. The repertoire was sequenced with immunoSEQ multiplex PCR; TCRdb's copy has only in-frame clones and lacks some. Counted here are 500,000 to 850,000 clones, about 90% occurring once; the ten biggest clones make up 0.0094%. These records were also assigned to another study, of human thymus T cells.

The sequenced sample was thymocytes. Receptors were obtained from a boy under two years old with a congenital heart defect. Each CDR3 is given without its conserved first and last residue. The order of the fields is CDR3 protein, V gene, J gene.

ASSLTGTPTYEQY	TRBV5-1	TRBJ2-7
ASSFHGATEAF	TRBV5-4	TRBJ1-1
ASSLASGESSYEQY	TRBV11-1	TRBJ2-7
ASSPGQGNQPQH	TRBV7-9	TRBJ1-5
AWSVQGRTYEQY	TRBV30	TRBJ2-7
ASSLDQGRNEQF	TRBV7-9	TRBJ2-1
ASSPPSGRGGIYEQY	TRBV5-1	TRBJ2-7
ASSSEYRDRSPYEQY	TRBV28	TRBJ2-7
ASSLGLSNEQF	TRBV28	TRBJ2-1
ASSDRGWVNEQF	TRBV19	TRBJ2-1
ASSLLASGRGPEQY	TRBV27	TRBJ2-7
ANSGNQPHEQF	TRBV2	TRBJ2-1
ASAAAEFQPQH	TRBV2	TRBJ1-5
ASSPPGQDYEQY	TRBV28	TRBJ2-7
ASSLTGAYNEQF	TRBV5-6	TRBJ2-1
ASSAPFDLTGSQLTDTQY	TRBV2	TRBJ2-3
AWSVLGNTIY	TRBV30	TRBJ1-3
ASSYASEYEQY	TRBV6-5	TRBJ2-7